This T cell receptor beta chain was recovered during a study of cytomegalovirus exposure and HLA in healthy donors. About the research overall: The 100 million to 120 million unique TCR beta sequences, from about 180 million T cells, were found by an earlier analysis. General study points: Under in vitro conditions, three CMV-associated chains were confirmed as specific for CMV antigens. The productive fraction for most TCR beta V segments was about 87% or about 30% in an earlier analysis. HLA restriction was apparent for most CMV-associated TCR beta chains in a later analysis.

This clone was detected a few times. Its target is unknown. Germline assignment: CDR1 SEHNR and CDR2 FQNEAQ (reference sequence). The CDR3 length is 14 residues. V was pared by 0 bases and J by 8 bases, with 13 bases between. PCR involved 60 Vbeta and 13 Jbeta primers. This table comes from immunoSEQ multiplex PCR, and its TCRdb copy is limited to in-frame clones, with some not included. The sample lists over 150,000 clones; around 77% were seen once. The material sequenced was PBMCs. This chain connects TRBV7-9 to TRBJ1-2; D is possibly TRBD1 (5 bases). This clonotype originated in a woman aged 25 to 45 in good health and CMV-seronegative. CDR3 residues: CASSLAWRGRGYTF. The CDR3 DNA sequence: TGTGCCAGCAGCTTAGCATGGCGGGGCCGCGGCTACACCTTC.